This TCR beta chain was captured by sequencing in a study of blood T cell repertoires in COVID-19. In the study overall: Spain, Italy and the United States supplied samples that represented acute and convalescent COVID-19. From T cells, B-cell-depleted T cells, or PBMCs came the material, which was cDNA or gDNA.

Study processing details: Reference gene primer amplification gave nucleated cell count estimates. The method was immunoSEQ multiplex PCR; TCRdb's version includes in-frame clones alone and lacks a portion of them. For V, J and clone size, that table is used; D and trimming come from the DNA. This sample yields nearly 350,000 clones, of which 65% to 85% are seen a single time; about 2.7% belongs to the top ten. CDR3 length: 14 residues. V was pared by 3 bases and J by 10 bases, with 16 bases between. Germline values: CDR1 DFQATT, CDR2 SNEGSKA (reference sequence). Input material: peripheral blood. The sequence derives from a man younger than 45 with active or convalescent COVID-19. This rearrangement joins TRBV20-1 to TRBJ1-6; D may be TRBD1 (5 bases). The CDR3 spells CSASWDFSGSPLHF. The DNA of the CDR3 is TGCAGTGCTAGTTGGGACTTCTCGGGGTCACCCCTCCACTTT.